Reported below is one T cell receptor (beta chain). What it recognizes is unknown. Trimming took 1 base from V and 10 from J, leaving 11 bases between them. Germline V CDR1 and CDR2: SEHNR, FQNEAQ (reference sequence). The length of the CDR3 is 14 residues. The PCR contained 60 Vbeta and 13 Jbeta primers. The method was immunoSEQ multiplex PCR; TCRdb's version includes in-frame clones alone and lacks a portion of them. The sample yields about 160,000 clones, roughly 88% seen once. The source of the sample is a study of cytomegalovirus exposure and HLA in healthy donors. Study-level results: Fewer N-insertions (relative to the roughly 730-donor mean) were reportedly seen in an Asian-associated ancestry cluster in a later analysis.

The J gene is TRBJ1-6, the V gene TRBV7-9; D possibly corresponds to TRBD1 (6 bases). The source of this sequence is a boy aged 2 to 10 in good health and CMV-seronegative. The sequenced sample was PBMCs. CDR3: CASSLGQGLSPLHF. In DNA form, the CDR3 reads TGTGCCAGCAGCTTAGGCCAGGGGCTCTCACCCCTCCACTTT.